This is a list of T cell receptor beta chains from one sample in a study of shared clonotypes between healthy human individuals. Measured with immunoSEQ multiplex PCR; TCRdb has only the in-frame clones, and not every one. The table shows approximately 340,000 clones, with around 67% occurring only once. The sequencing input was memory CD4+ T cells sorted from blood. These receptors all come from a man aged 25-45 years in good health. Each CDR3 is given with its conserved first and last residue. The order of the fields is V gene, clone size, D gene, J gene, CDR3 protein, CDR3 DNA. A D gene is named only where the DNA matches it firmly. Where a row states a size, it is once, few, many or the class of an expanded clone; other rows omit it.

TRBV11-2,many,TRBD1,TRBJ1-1,CASSRDRGTEAFF,TGTGCCAGCAGCCGCGACAGGGGAACTGAAGCTTTCTTT
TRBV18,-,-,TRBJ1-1,CASSPRSLQSTEAFF,TGTGCCAGCTCACCACGATCCCTCCAGAGCACTGAAGCTTTCTTT
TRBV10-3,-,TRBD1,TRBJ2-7,CAIRPTATGVGEQYF,TGTGCCATCAGACCCACCGCGACAGGGGTCGGCGAGCAGTACTTC
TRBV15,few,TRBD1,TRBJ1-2,CATSRAAPGQEFYGYTF,TGTGCCACCAGCAGAGCAGCCCCCGGACAGGAGTTCTATGGCTACACCTTC
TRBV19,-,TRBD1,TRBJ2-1,CASSRLWDRGNEQFF,TGTGCCAGTAGTCGCCTCTGGGACAGGGGGAATGAGCAGTTCTTC
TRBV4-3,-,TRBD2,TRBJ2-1,CASSQDGTSGFYEQFF,TGCGCCAGCAGCCAAGACGGGACTAGCGGGTTCTATGAGCAGTTCTTC
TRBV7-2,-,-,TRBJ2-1,CASSPGGHEQFF,TGTGCCAGCAGCCCAGGTGGGCATGAGCAGTTCTTC
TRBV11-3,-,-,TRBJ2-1,CASSLKNGGYEQFF,TGTGCCAGCAGCTTAAAAAACGGGGGCTATGAGCAGTTCTTC
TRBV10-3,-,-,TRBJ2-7,CAISSINFLTYEQYF,TGTGCCATCAGTTCCATTAATTTTTTAACCTACGAGCAGTACTTC
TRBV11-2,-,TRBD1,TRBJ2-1,CASRSLQGAGGDNEQFF,TGTGCAAGCAGGTCCTTGCAGGGGGCTGGAGGGGACAATGAGCAGTTCTTC
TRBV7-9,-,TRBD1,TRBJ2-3,CASSFKDRGVDTQYF,TGTGCCAGCAGCTTTAAAGACAGGGGTGTGGATACGCAGTATTTT
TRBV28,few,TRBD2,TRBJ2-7,CASSLGPLAVTYEQYF,TGTGCCAGCAGTTTAGGCCCACTAGCGGTTACCTACGAGCAGTACTTC
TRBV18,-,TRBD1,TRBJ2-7,CASSPGTGDYEQYF,TGTGCCAGCTCCCCCGGGACAGGGGACTACGAGCAGTACTTC
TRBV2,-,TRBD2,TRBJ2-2,CASKEREYTGELFF,TGTGCCAGCAAAGAGCGGGAGTACACCGGGGAGCTGTTTTTT
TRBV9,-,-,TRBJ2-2,CASSSGLGYTGELFF,TGTGCCAGCAGCTCCGGTTTAGGGTACACCGGGGAGCTGTTTTTT
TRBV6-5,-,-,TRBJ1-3,CASSYDWSEENTIYF,TGTGCCAGCAGTTACGACTGGAGTGAGGAAAACACCATATATTTT
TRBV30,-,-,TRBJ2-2,CAGLTGLNTGELFF,TGTGCCGGGTTAACTGGACTTAACACCGGGGAGCTGTTTTTT
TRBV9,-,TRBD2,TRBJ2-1,CASSPLAGTSRNNEQFF,TGTGCCAGCAGCCCACTGGCCGGGACTAGCAGAAACAATGAGCAGTTCTTC
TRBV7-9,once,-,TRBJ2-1,CASSLVGRYYEQFF,TGTGCCAGCAGCTTAGTAGGCAGATATTACGAGCAGTTCTTC
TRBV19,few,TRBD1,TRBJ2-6,CASSIGSTGGRGANVLTF,TGTGCCAGTAGTATCGGTTCGACAGGGGGCCGGGGGGCCAACGTCCTGACTTTC
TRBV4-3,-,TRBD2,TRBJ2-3,CASSQDVPSGNTDTQYF,TGCGCCAGCAGCCAAGACGTCCCTAGCGGAAACACAGATACGCAGTATTTT
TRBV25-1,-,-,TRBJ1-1,CASSDVGRMAFF,TGTGCCAGCAGTGACGTGGGGCGAATGGCTTTCTTT
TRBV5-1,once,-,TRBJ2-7,CASSIGSYYEQYF,TGCGCCAGCAGCATAGGGAGCTACTACGAGCAGTACTTC
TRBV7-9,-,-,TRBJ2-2,CASRRDLTGELFF,TGTGCCAGCAGGCGGGACCTCACCGGGGAGCTGTTTTTT
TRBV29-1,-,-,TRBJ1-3,CSVEGNLGGNTIYF,TGCAGCGTTGAGGGGAATCTCGGTGGAAACACCATATATTTT
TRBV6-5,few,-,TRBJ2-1,CASSPRETYNEQFF,TGTGCCAGCAGTCCCAGGGAAACCTACAATGAGCAGTTCTTC
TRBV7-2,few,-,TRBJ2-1,CASSILLTGSGNEQFF,TGTGCCAGCAGCATACTTCTTACAGGGTCGGGCAATGAGCAGTTCTTC
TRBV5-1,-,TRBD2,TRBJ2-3,CASSPGGTLRSDTQYF,TGCGCCAGCAGCCCGGGAGGAACACTCCGCTCAGATACGCAGTATTTT
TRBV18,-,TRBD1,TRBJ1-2,CASSPTTGVDGYTF,TGTGCCAGCTCACCAACGACAGGGGTCGATGGCTACACCTTC
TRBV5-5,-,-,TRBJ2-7,CASSFGRGVEQYF,TGTGCCAGCAGCTTCGGGCGTGGGGTCGAGCAGTACTTC
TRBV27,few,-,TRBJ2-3,CASSLNSGLVSSTDTQYF,TGTGCCAGCAGTTTGAATTCGGGACTGGTCTCTAGCACAGATACGCAGTATTTT
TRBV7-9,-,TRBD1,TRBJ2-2,CASSFRTGGATGELFF,TGTGCCAGCAGCTTTCGGACAGGGGGCGCCACCGGGGAGCTGTTTTTT
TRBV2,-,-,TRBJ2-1,CASSGPGTSYNEQFF,TGTGCCAGCAGTGGCCCGGGAACCAGTTACAATGAGCAGTTCTTC
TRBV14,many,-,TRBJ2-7,CASSQAYWGVEQYF,TGTGCCAGCAGCCAAGCATATTGGGGGGTTGAGCAGTACTTC
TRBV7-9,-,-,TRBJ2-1,CASSLLGLGNNEQFF,TGTGCCAGCAGCTTATTGGGGCTCGGGAACAATGAGCAGTTCTTC
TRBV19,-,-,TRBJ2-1,CASSITSTFPYNEQFF,TGTGCCAGTAGTATAACTTCGACATTCCCGTACAATGAGCAGTTCTTC
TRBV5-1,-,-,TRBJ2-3,CASSRRGEGDTQYF,TGCGCCAGTTCCCGCAGGGGCGAAGGAGATACGCAGTATTTT
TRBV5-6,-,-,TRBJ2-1,CASSLVQNEQFF,TGTGCCAGCAGCTTGGTTCAAAATGAGCAGTTCTTC
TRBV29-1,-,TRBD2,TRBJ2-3,CSAGTSGRLTGTQYF,TGCAGCGCCGGGACTAGCGGGAGGTTAACTGGTACGCAGTATTTT
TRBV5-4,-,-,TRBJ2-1,CASSLDFNEQFF,TGTGCCAGCAGCTTGGACTTCAATGAGCAGTTCTTC
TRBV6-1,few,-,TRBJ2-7,CASSVVGGGETSYEQYF,TGTGCCAGCAGTGTGGTAGGGGGCGGGGAAACCTCCTACGAGCAGTACTTC
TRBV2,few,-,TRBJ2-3,CASSEQGFPTDTQYF,TGTGCCAGCAGTGAACAAGGTTTCCCCACAGATACGCAGTATTTT
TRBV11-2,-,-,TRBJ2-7,CASSLALGLEQYF,TGTGCCAGCAGCTTAGCCCTAGGTCTCGAGCAGTACTTC
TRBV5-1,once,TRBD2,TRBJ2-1,CASSLLAGSYNEQFF,TGCGCCAGCAGCTTACTAGCGGGTTCCTACAATGAGCAGTTCTTC
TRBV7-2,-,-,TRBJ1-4,CASSQLLNGADRKLFF,TGTGCCAGCAGCCAACTACTCAACGGAGCCGACCGGAAACTGTTTTTT